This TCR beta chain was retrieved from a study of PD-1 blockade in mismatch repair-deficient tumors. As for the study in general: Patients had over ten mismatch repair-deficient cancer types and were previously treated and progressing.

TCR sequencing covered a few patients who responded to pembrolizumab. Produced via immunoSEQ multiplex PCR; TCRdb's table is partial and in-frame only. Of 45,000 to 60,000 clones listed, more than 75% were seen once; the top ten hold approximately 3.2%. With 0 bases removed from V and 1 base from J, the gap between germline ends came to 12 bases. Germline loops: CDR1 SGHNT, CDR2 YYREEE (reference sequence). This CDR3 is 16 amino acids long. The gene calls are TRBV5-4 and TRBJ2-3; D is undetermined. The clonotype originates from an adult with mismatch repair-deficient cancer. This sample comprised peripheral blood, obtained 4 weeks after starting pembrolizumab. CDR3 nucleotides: TGTGCCAGCAGCTTGGTTGAGTATCCCGGCACAGATACGCAGTATTTT. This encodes CASSLVEYPGTDTQYF.